A single sample gave rise to the 28 T cell receptor beta chains below, sequenced in a study of blood T cell repertoires in COVID-19. Libraries were prepared by immunoSEQ multiplex PCR; TCRdb keeps only in-frame clonotypes and omits some of them. The table includes some 310,000 clones, 90% detected once. Sequenced material: peripheral blood. The receptors come from a woman in her forties with COVID-19, enrolled during active disease.

The V call is TRBV3-1 (or the pseudogene TRBV3-2), the J call TRBJ2-3, with D possibly being TRBD1 (5 bases). The length of the CDR3 is 16 residues. V lost 0 bases and J 0 bases, leaving 10 bases between the germline ends. Germline CDR1 LGHDT, CDR2 YNNKEL (reference sequence). CDR3 sequence: CASSQENRSSTDTQYF. Written as DNA, the CDR3 is TGTGCCAGCAGCCAAGAAAACAGGTCTAGCACAGATACGCAGTATTTT.

The chain carries TRBV12-3 or TRBV12-4 and TRBJ1-5; no clear D gene. The CDR3 is 12 residues long. Deletions cut 2 bases from V and 9 bases from J, with 8 bases between. The CDR3 region is CASSLKTRPQHF. CDR3 DNA: TGTGCCAGCAGTTTAAAAACTCGGCCCCAGCATTTT.

The V gene is TRBV25-1, the J gene TRBJ1-6; D is perhaps TRBD1 (5 bases). V was trimmed by 5 bases and J by 0 bases, leaving 11 bases between them. This CDR3 is 16 amino acids long. Looked up from germline, CDR1 is MGHDK and CDR2 is SYGVNS. This CDR3 reads CASSSGQSSYNSPLHF. The CDR3 DNA is TGTGCCAGCAGTTCAGGGCAGAGCTCCTATAATTCACCCCTCCACTTT.

This chain joins TRBV30 and TRBJ2-5; the D gene is possibly TRBD1 (5 bases). The CDR3 has 13 amino acids. The V and J ends lost 2 bases and 1 base respectively, with 8 bases between them. Germline loops: CDR1 GTSNPN, CDR2 SVGIG (reference sequence). CDR3 sequence: CAWSPGFQETQYF. The CDR3, as DNA: TGTGCCTGGAGTCCAGGGTTCCAAGAGACCCAGTACTTC.

The chain links TRBV9 to TRBJ2-1; TRBD2 agrees at 7 bases. CDR3 size: 15 residues. The V gene's germline CDR1 is SGDLS and CDR2 YYNGEE. The V gene end was trimmed by 2 bases and the J gene end by 7 bases; junction bases not matched to a gene: 9. In nucleotides, the CDR3 is TGTGCCAGCAGCGTCAATCCTAGCGGTAATAATGAGCAGTTCTTC. This translates into CASSVNPSGNNEQFF.

The genes are TRBV9 and TRBJ1-2; 10 bases map to TRBD1. This CDR3 has 15 residues. V lost 0 bases, J lost 8 bases, and 7 bases stayed unmatched. Looked up from germline, CDR1 is SGDLS and CDR2 is YYNGEE. CDR3 coding DNA: TGTGCCAGCAGCGTAGGGGGACAGGGGAGTGCCGGCTACACCTTC. This encodes CASSVGGQGSAGYTF. The full variable domain, with the rest looked up from reference TRBV9 and TRBJ1-2, is DSGVTQTPKHLITATGQRVTLRCSPRSGDLSVYWYQQSLDQGLQFLIQYYNGEERAKGNILERFSAQQFPDLHSELNLSSLELGDSALYFCASSVGGQGSAGYTFGSGTRLTVV.

V gene TRBV9 combines with J gene TRBJ2-1, with a tentative D call TRBD2 (6 bases). This CDR3 has 16 amino acids. V was shortened by 4 bases and J by 2 bases, with 16 bases between the two germline ends. The V gene's germline CDR1 is SGDLS and CDR2 YYNGEE. CDR3 protein: CASSPRAGTAYNEQFF. CDR3 bases: TGTGCCAGCAGCCCCCGGGCGGGAACGGCCTACAATGAGCAGTTCTTC.

The gene calls are TRBV3-1 (or the pseudogene TRBV3-2) and TRBJ1-2; tentative D call: TRBD1 (5 bases). V lost 4 bases, J lost 7 bases, and 22 bases lay in between. CDR3 length: 16 amino acids. Germline V lookup: CDR1 LGHDT, CDR2 YNNKEL (reference sequence). The DNA for the CDR3 is TGTGCCAGCAGCCGCGGGGCGATGGGATTTGTTGTTGGCTACACCTTC. It codes for CASSRGAMGFVVGYTF.

The V call is TRBV7-9, the J call TRBJ1-1; D call uncertain. Germline V gene data show CDR1 as SEHNR and CDR2 as FQNEAQ (reference sequence). The CDR3 is made up of 15 amino acids. Trimming cost V 1 base and J 1 base, with 10 bases left between them. CDR3 loop: CASSLGESGNTEAFF. DNA of the CDR3: TGTGCCAGCAGCTTAGGGGAGTCAGGGAACACTGAAGCTTTCTTT.

The chain combines TRBV28 with TRBJ2-2; the match to TRBD1 covers 8 bases. CDR3 length: 15 residues. From germline, CDR1 is MDHEN and CDR2 SYDVKM. J was trimmed by 5 bases and V by 5 bases; bases with no gene match: 7. The CDR3 region has the DNA TGTGCCAGCAGTATTGGACAGGGAGAGACCGGGGAGCTGTTTTTT. It translates to CASSIGQGETGELFF. Filled out from reference TRBV28 and TRBJ2-2, the complete variable domain reads DVKVTQSSRYLVKRTGEKVFLECVQDMDHENMFWYRQDPGLGLRLIYFSYDVKMKEKGDIPEGYSVSREKKERFSLILESASTNQTSMYLCASSIGQGETGELFFGEGSRLTVL.

The chain combines TRBV6-1 with TRBJ2-6; no clear D gene. This CDR3 spans 14 amino acids. The germline V and J ends were trimmed by 2 bases and 2 bases, with 4 bases remaining between them. Germline lookup yields CDR1 MNHNS and CDR2 SASEGT. CDR3 sequence reads: CASSELAGANVLTF. As DNA, the CDR3 is TGTGCCAGCAGTGAACTAGCTGGGGCCAACGTCCTGACTTTC.

The chain uses TRBV13 and TRBJ1-2; maybe TRBD1 (6 bases). The germline V gene has CDR1 PRHDT and CDR2 FYEKMQ (reference sequence). This CDR3 contains 15 residues. Trimming took 5 bases from V and 6 from J, leaving 19 bases between them. The CDR3 loop reads CASSKTRQVSDGYTF. The CDR3 DNA follows: TGTGCCAGCAGCAAAACCAGACAGGTCTCGGATGGCTACACCTTC.

The chain joins TRBV7-9 to TRBJ1-2, with D tentatively TRBD1 (6 bases). Germline CDR1 SEHNR, CDR2 FQNEAQ (reference sequence). Trimming left V 6 bases short and J 8 bases short, with 13 bases between. The CDR3 is 12 amino acids. CDR3 region: CASRYLRGGYTF. The CDR3 nucleotides read TGTGCCAGCAGGTATCTCAGGGGCGGCTACACCTTC.

This chain links TRBV24-1 with TRBJ1-1; weak D call: TRBD1 (6 bases). Per the germline V gene, CDR1 is KGHDR and CDR2 is SFDVKD. Trimming took off 4 bases at V and 9 bases at J, with 17 bases between the two ends. The CDR3 extends over 14 amino acids. The CDR3 loop is CATSDPRDTVKAFF. As DNA, the CDR3 is TGTGCCACCAGTGACCCACGGGACACCGTGAAAGCTTTCTTT.

The chain combines TRBV6-5 with TRBJ2-5; D gene unclear. The germline V and J ends were trimmed by 5 bases and 5 bases, with 15 bases remaining between them. This CDR3 comprises 14 residues. Germline CDR1 reads MNHEY; CDR2 reads SVGAGI. CDR3 nucleotides: TGTGCCAGCAGTCGCGACTTCGGCCGGGAGACCCAGTACTTC. Translated, it gives CASSRDFGRETQYF.

This sequence joins TRBV6-5 and TRBJ2-2, with D possibly matching TRBD1 (5 bases). This CDR3 spans 15 amino acids. Germline V lookup: CDR1 MNHEY, CDR2 SVGAGI. The V end was cut by 10 bases, the J end by 4 bases, with 19 bases between. The CDR3 spells CATLNPRVATGELFF. The CDR3 DNA is TGTGCCACTCTTAACCCCAGGGTGGCCACCGGGGAGCTGTTTTTT.

This CDR3 is CASSLPTGPEAFF. CDR3 coding DNA: TGTGCCAGCAGCCTACCGACAGGGCCCGAAGCTTTCTTT. V is TRBV5-6 and J is TRBJ1-1; TRBD1 matches 7 bases. V lost 4 bases and J lost 8; bases outside the gene matches: 8. This CDR3 comprises 13 residues. Germline V gene data show CDR1 as SGHDT and CDR2 as YYEEEE. The variable domain in full, with the rest retrieved from reference TRBV5-6 and TRBJ1-1, is DAGVTQSPTHLIKTRGQQVTLRCSPKSGHDTVSWYQQALGQGPQFIFQYYEEEERQRGNFPDRFSGHQFPNYSSELNVNALLLGDSALYLCASSLPTGPEAFFGQGTRLTVV.

This sequence joins TRBV2 and TRBJ1-6; 7 nucleotides line up with TRBD1. This CDR3 region has 15 residues. The V and J ends lost 6 bases and 10 bases, in that order; junction bases with no gene match: 12. From germline, CDR1 is SNHLY and CDR2 FYNNEI. The CDR3 DNA is TGTGCCAGCAGGGTCCATCAGGGGGATCAATCACCCCTCCACTTT. This codes for CASRVHQGDQSPLHF.

This clone occurred once. This rearrangement joins TRBV12-3 or TRBV12-4 to TRBJ1-4; D gene ambiguous. The V end was cut by 2 bases, the J end by 8 bases, with 9 bases between. This CDR3 has 13 residues. The DNA for the CDR3 is TGTGCCAGCAGTTTACTGCGAAACGAAAAACTGTTTTTT. It is translated as CASSLLRNEKLFF.

This chain uses TRBV4-3 with TRBJ2-3, with 10 bases matching TRBD1. V lost 5 bases, J lost 3 bases, and 11 bases stayed unmatched. From germline, CDR1 is LGHNA and CDR2 YSLEER. There are 17 residues in the CDR3. This CDR3 reads CASSARQGALGTDTQYF. The CDR3 DNA is TGCGCCAGCAGCGCGAGACAGGGGGCGCTGGGGACAGATACGCAGTATTTT.

This chain links TRBV4-3 with TRBJ2-4, with TRBD1 identical over 10 bases. J was trimmed by 3 bases and V by 0 bases; bases with no gene match: 5. CDR3 length: 17 amino acids. The germline V gene has CDR1 LGHNA and CDR2 YSLEER. CDR3 in DNA: TGCGCCAGCAGCCAAGAGGACAGGGGGATTAACAAAAACATTCAGTACTTC. Amino acid sequence: CASSQEDRGINKNIQYF.

In DNA, the CDR3 is TGTGCCAGCAGCCAGAGACAGGGGGTTAGTTTAAACGTCCTGACTTTC. This gives the protein CASSQRQGVSLNVLTF. The V and J genes are TRBV3-1 (or the pseudogene TRBV3-2) and TRBJ2-6; 9 bases align to TRBD1. The CDR3 is 16 residues long. The V gene end was trimmed by 3 bases and the J gene end by 10 bases; junction bases not matched to a gene: 10. Germline V gives CDR1 LGHDT, CDR2 YNNKEL (reference sequence).

The rearrangement uses TRBV2 and TRBJ2-7; 9 bases align to TRBD1. The CDR3 runs to 15 residues. V dropped 6 bases and J dropped 5; count of bases not matched to a gene: 11. Germline CDR1 reads SNHLY; CDR2 reads FYNNEI. CDR3 DNA: TGTGCCAGCAGGGACAAACAGGGGGCGCGGAACGAGCAGTACTTC. It codes for CASRDKQGARNEQYF.

CDR3 region: CASSSTGGRYGYTF. The CDR3 coding sequence is TGTGCCAGCAGCTCGACAGGGGGGCGGTATGGCTACACCTTC. The chain joins TRBV7-2 to TRBJ1-2; TRBD1 agrees at 9 bases. V was pared by 4 bases and J by 5 bases, with 5 bases of the junction left unmatched. The CDR3 loop spans 14 amino acids. In germline, CDR1 is SGHTA, CDR2 FQGNSA.

The chain employs TRBV19 and TRBJ1-1, with TRBD1 identical over 7 bases. After removal of 4 bases from V and 4 bases from J, the junction contained 3 bases not matched to a gene. The CDR3 is made up of 13 amino acids. Germline CDR1 is LNHDA and CDR2 is SQIVND (reference sequence). In DNA form, the CDR3 reads TGTGCCAGTAGTACCGCAGGGGGCACTGAAGCTTTCTTT. Translation gives CASSTAGGTEAFF.

The sample holds one count of this clone. V usage is TRBV18 and J usage is TRBJ1-6; 7 bases match TRBD1. The germline CDR1 and CDR2 sequences are KGHSH and LQKENI. The V and J ends lost 3 bases and 9 bases, in that order; junction bases with no gene match: 17. This CDR3 has 18 residues. CDR3 loop: CASSPRDSLLLTGSPLHF. The CDR3 DNA reads as TGTGCCAGCTCACCCCGGGACAGCCTACTCCTGACTGGTTCACCCCTCCACTTT.

This clone was seen once. V and J are TRBV28 and TRBJ2-4, with 8 bases aligning to TRBD2. CDR1 is MDHEN, CDR2 SYDVKM, per germline. The CDR3 spans 17 residues. After removal of 2 bases from V and 8 bases from J, the junction contained 14 bases not matched to a gene. The CDR3, as DNA: TGTGCCAGCAGTTTAAGGGGCCCGGGAGGGACACGCGACATTCAGTACTTC. Translation gives CASSLRGPGGTRDIQYF.

The chain links TRBV5-6 to TRBJ2-7, with 7 bases aligning to TRBD1. The germline gives CDR1 SGHDT, CDR2 YYEEEE. V lost 2 bases to trimming and J lost 2 bases; unmatched junction nucleotides: 1. The CDR3 has 13 amino acids. CDR3 coding DNA: TGTGCCAGCAGCTTCCAGGGGGCCTACGAGCAGTACTTC. This sequence encodes CASSFQGAYEQYF.